The 12 T cell receptor beta chains below come from one sample, sequenced in a study of response to subunit inactivated influenza vaccine. TCRdb processed the RT-PCR reads anew with MiXCR; each CDR3 protein has one entry. The top ten hold 9.5% to 13% of the sample, which has 860,000 or so distinct CDR3 sequences, approximately 22% seen once. The sequenced sample was PBMCs from blood, obtained more than 4 days after vaccination. The source of these receptors is a man in his fifties who received an inactivated influenza vaccine.

The rearrangement joins TRBV9 to TRBJ2-2; 10 bases match TRBD2. The CDR3 has 18 amino acids. V was pared by 3 bases and J by 6 bases, with 14 bases of the junction left unmatched. The germline CDR1 and CDR2 sequences are SGDLS and YYNGEE. The CDR3 is CASSGTLRLAGDPGELFF. CDR3 in DNA: TGTGCCAGCAGCGGAACACTCCGGCTAGCGGGGGATCCCGGGGAGCTGTTTTTT.

The gene calls are TRBV14 and TRBJ2-3; D is ambiguous. This CDR3 region has 13 residues. The V gene's germline CDR1 is SGHDN and CDR2 FVKESK. V was cut by 3 bases and J by 1 base, with 5 bases left in between. CDR3 bases: TGTGCCAGCAGCCAGAGTGGCACAGATACGCAGTATTTT. This gives the protein CASSQSGTDTQYF.

The CDR3 sequence: CSVGQPGTSRYEQYF. CDR3 bases: TGCAGCGTCGGACAGCCCGGGACTAGCCGCTACGAGCAGTACTTC. The genes are TRBV29-1 and TRBJ2-7; 9 bases fit TRBD2. Germline-derived CDR1 and CDR2 are SQVTM and ANQGSEA. After removal of 6 bases from V and 3 bases from J, the junction contained 12 bases not matched to a gene. The CDR3 loop spans 15 amino acids.

This clonotype has just one count. This rearrangement joins TRBV6-5 to TRBJ2-3; TRBD2 matches at 8 bases. The J segment lost 6 bases and the V segment lost 2 bases, leaving 13 bases of the junction unmatched. The germline V gene has CDR1 MNHEY and CDR2 SVGAGI. This CDR3 is built from 17 residues. CDR3 bases: TGTGCCAGCAGTTACGGCTCGGGGGGGCGGTTGGCGGATACGCAGTATTTT. Translated: CASSYGSGGRLADTQYF.

This clonotype has only a few counts. V and J are TRBV18 and TRBJ2-2; no reliable D call. The V gene lost 3 bases and the J gene lost 9 bases, with 8 bases spanning the gap. This CDR3 region has 12 residues. Germline-derived CDR1 and CDR2 are KGHSH and LQKENI. CDR3 amino acids: CASSPADRELFF. The CDR3 nucleotides are TGTGCCAGCTCACCGGCGGACCGGGAGCTGTTTTTT. Full variable domain (remainder filled in from reference TRBV18 and TRBJ2-2): NAGVMQNPRHLVRRRGQEARLRCSPMKGHSHVYWYRQLPEEGLKFMVYLQKENIIDESGMPKERFSAEFPKEGPSILRIQQVVRGDSAAYFCASSPADRELFFGEGSRLTVL.

The chain recombines TRBV10-3 with TRBJ2-1; D is perhaps TRBD1 (5 bases). The CDR3 consists of 17 residues. Trimming pared 2 bases from V and 4 bases from J, leaving 18 bases between. Per germline, CDR1 ENHRY and CDR2 SYGVKD. DNA of the CDR3: TGTGCCATCAGTGAGGGCAAGGGGAATTTCCGATACAATGAGCAGTTCTTC. Residues: CAISEGKGNFRYNEQFF.

This clonotype was recorded many times. The V and J genes are TRBV5-4 and TRBJ2-1, with 12 bases lining up with TRBD2. This CDR3 has 16 residues. Germline CDR1 reads SGHNT; CDR2 reads YYREEE (reference sequence). V lost 2 bases to trimming and J lost 1 base; unmatched junction nucleotides: 1. The CDR3 sequence is CASSFGLAGSYNEQFF. CDR3 nucleotide sequence: TGTGCCAGCAGCTTCGGACTAGCGGGATCCTACAATGAGCAGTTCTTC.

This chain uses TRBV20-1 with TRBJ1-3; TRBD1 is a possible D gene (5 bases). V was pared by 0 bases and J by 3 bases, with 12 bases between. Per germline, CDR1 DFQATT and CDR2 SNEGSKA (reference sequence). The CDR3 loop spans 15 amino acids. CDR3 nucleotides: TGCAGTGCTAGAGATGAGGACACAAGTGGAAACACCATATATTTT. It yields the protein CSARDEDTSGNTIYF.

The chain employs TRBV20-1 and TRBJ2-7; D might be TRBD2 (6 bases). V was trimmed by 4 bases and J by 0 bases, leaving 19 bases between them. This CDR3 has 16 residues. Germline V gene data show CDR1 as DFQATT and CDR2 as SNEGSKA (reference sequence). The DNA for the CDR3 is TGCAGTGCTACTCGGCCGGGACTCGATATCTCCTACGAGCAGTACTTC. Translated, it gives CSATRPGLDISYEQYF.

The chain carries TRBV5-1 and TRBJ1-3; D ambiguous. Trimming took off 0 bases at V and 3 bases at J, with 7 bases between the two ends. The germline V gene encodes CDR1 SGHRS and CDR2 YFSETQ. The CDR3 is 14 residues long. The CDR3 region is CASSLAADGNTIYF. CDR3 DNA sequence: TGCGCCAGCAGCTTGGCGGCAGATGGAAACACCATATATTTT.

This clonotype was observed a handful of times. In DNA, the CDR3 is TGTGCCAGCAGTTCGGACAGGGCGGAGTCTATGGGCTACACCTTC. Its protein is CASSSDRAESMGYTF. The chain joins TRBV6-5 to TRBJ1-2, with 8 bases matching TRBD1. Germline loops: CDR1 MNHEY, CDR2 SVGAGI. V lost 4 bases and J lost 8; bases outside the gene matches: 12. This CDR3 has 15 amino acids.

The rearrangement joins TRBV20-1 to TRBJ1-1; a possible D gene is TRBD1 (5 bases). The CDR3 spans 14 residues. Trimming left V 1 base short and J 4 bases short, with 13 bases between. Germline V gene lookup returns CDR1 DFQATT and CDR2 SNEGSKA (reference sequence). CDR3 sequence: CSARVSGSSTEAFF. DNA of the CDR3: TGCAGTGCTAGAGTATCAGGGTCTAGCACTGAAGCTTTCTTT.